The present T cell receptor beta chain was sequenced within a study of cytotoxic CD8 clonotypes in ibrutinib-treated CLL. Study overall: A median about twelve months of treatment, range 6 to 36, preceded the collection of response samples.

Clones were sequenced by immunoSEQ multiplex PCR, and TCRdb holds only the in-frame ones, with some missing. The table shows about 14,000 clones, with roughly 76% occurring only once. V trimming: 5 bases; J trimming: 7 bases; junction bases outside the gene matches: 11. The CDR3 runs 16 residues. The germline gives CDR1 SGHTA, CDR2 FQGNSA. The sequence derives from a human donor with chronic lymphocytic leukemia. Sample: PBMCs, taken before ibrutinib treatment. The chain employs TRBV7-2 and TRBJ2-4, with 10 bases that match TRBD2. The CDR3 DNA follows: TGTGCCAGCAGCCACCTTAGCGGGGGGCCCCCCAACATTCAGTACTTC. Amino acids: CASSHLSGGPPNIQYF. The complete variable domain, with remaining parts taken from reference TRBV7-2 and TRBJ2-4, reads GAGVSQSPSNKVTEKGKDVELRCDPISGHTALYWYRQSLGQGLEFLIYFQGNSAPDKSGLPSDRFSAERTGGSVSTLTIQRTQQEDSAVYLCASSHLSGGPPNIQYFGAGTRLSVL.